The clone carrying this T cell receptor (beta chain) was detected a few times. Its antigen is unidentified. These data come from a study of post-analysis software for immune sequencing data. Study background: Several disease courses (relapsing-remitting, secondary progressive and progressive-relapsing) of multiple sclerosis were included.

Study-level results: Samples from a shared batch, those prepared together, strongly co-clustered by F measure. Controls showed significantly higher normalized Chao1 diversity than did multiple sclerosis patients. Four to six TRBV segments (TRBV5-6, TRBV5-1 and TRBV20-1 among them) occurred more frequently in patients than in controls.

Included in the TCR beta cDNA libraries were unique molecular identifiers. TCRdb ran MiXCR on the PCR reads and lists one entry per CDR3 protein. The sample holds 550,000 to 700,000 distinct CDR3 sequences; 44% are singletons and the top ten take around 1.7%. The germline CDR1 and CDR2 sequences are SQVTM and ANQGSEA. The CDR3 runs 14 residues. J is TRBJ2-5 and V is TRBV29-1; a weak D match, TRBD2 (5 bases). The clonotype originates from a girl under 18 with multiple sclerosis. The sample comprised blood. The CDR3 DNA sequence: TGCAGTGGGCGAGGTAGCGCCCGGCAAGAGACCCAGTACTTC. Translating it yields CSGRGSARQETQYF. The full variable domain, its missing parts supplied by reference TRBV29-1 and TRBJ2-5, is SAVISQKPSRDICQRGTSLTIQCQVDSQVTMMFWYRQQPGQSLTLIATANQGSEATYESGFVIDKFPISRPNLTFSTLTVSNMSPEDSSIYLCSGRGSARQETQYFGPGTRLLVL.